These 20 T cell receptor beta chains share one sample of origin, sequenced in a study of T cells in localized non-small cell lung cancer. Some clones are missing from TCRdb's copy, which holds only in-frame ones; the method was immunoSEQ multiplex PCR. Here the sample spans over 15,000 clones, around 89% being singletons. Specimen: peripheral blood, collected before any cancer treatment. Receptor source: a male donor older than 55 with stage II squamous cell lung carcinoma.

This clone was observed a single time. V is TRBV2 and J is TRBJ2-1; TRBD2 matches at 14 bases. CDR3 length: 16 residues. V lost 4 bases, J lost 8 bases, and 7 bases stayed unmatched. Germline assignment: CDR1 SNHLY and CDR2 FYNNEI. The CDR3 here is CASSGGTSGRRDEQFF. CDR3 bases: TGTGCCAGCAGTGGAGGGACTAGCGGGAGAAGGGATGAGCAGTTCTTC.

The J gene is TRBJ2-1, the V gene TRBV7-6; possibly TRBD2 for D (6 bases). Germline V CDR1 and CDR2: SGHVS, FNYEAQ. The CDR3 sequence is 15 residues long. The ends were cut back, 0 bases at V and 8 bases at J, with 14 bases in the middle. CDR3 amino acids: CASSLAPGEDDEQFF. CDR3 DNA: TGTGCCAGCAGCTTAGCCCCGGGGGAGGACGATGAGCAGTTCTTC.

The chain carries TRBV5-1 and TRBJ2-3, with D hard to call. The CDR3 has 15 amino acids. Between the trimmed V and J ends, which lost 3 bases and 0 bases, there was a span of 11 bases. The V gene's germline CDR1 is SGHRS and CDR2 YFSETQ. The CDR3: CASSWAFTSTDTQYF. The CDR3 DNA is TGCGCCAGCAGCTGGGCGTTCACTAGCACAGATACGCAGTATTTT.

The chain couples TRBV19 to TRBJ1-4; unclear D gene. The CDR3 sequence is 11 residues long. V was cut by 7 bases and J by 7 bases, with 7 bases left in between. In germline, CDR1 is LNHDA, CDR2 SQIVND (reference sequence). The CDR3, as DNA: TGTGCCAGTACCTGGGGTGAAAAACTGTTTTTT. Translation: CASTWGEKLFF.

The chain joins TRBV11-2 to TRBJ2-1, with D uncertain. The ends were cut back, 6 bases at V and 2 bases at J, with 8 bases in the middle. The CDR3 covers 13 residues. Germline V gene sequence: CDR1 SGHAT, CDR2 FQNNGV. DNA for the CDR3: TGTGCCAGCAGAGGCGTCACCTACAATGAGCAGTTCTTC. Translation gives CASRGVTYNEQFF.

The gene calls are TRBV4-1 and TRBJ2-1, with 9 bases matching TRBD2. The CDR3 spans 16 residues. The V gene's germline CDR1 is MGHRA and CDR2 YSYEKL. V lost 4 bases, J lost 0 bases, and 4 bases stayed unmatched. Here the CDR3 DNA reads TGCGCCAGCAGCCCTAGCGGGGCCAGCTCCTACAATGAGCAGTTCTTC. Translated, it gives CASSPSGASSYNEQFF.

This clone was detected once. The rearrangement links TRBV28 to TRBJ1-5; D possibly corresponds to TRBD1 (5 bases). Per germline, CDR1 MDHEN and CDR2 SYDVKM. Trimming shortened V by 2 bases and J by 2 bases, and 10 bases separated the two germline ends. This CDR3 has 15 residues. The chain's CDR3 is CASSLAGIGNQPQHF. DNA of the CDR3: TGTGCCAGCAGTTTAGCAGGGATCGGCAATCAGCCCCAGCATTTT.

This clone was observed once. The chain recombines TRBV7-2 with TRBJ2-2; D is ambiguous. V was pared by 6 bases and J by 5 bases, with 13 bases between. The germline CDR1 and CDR2 sequences are SGHTA and FQGNSA. This CDR3 has 14 residues. CDR3 amino acids: CASSPPGWTGELFF. For the CDR3, the DNA is TGTGCCAGCAGTCCTCCAGGTTGGACCGGGGAGCTGTTTTTT.

Points on this clone: At one end, the junction sequence differs from germline, possibly due to a read error. This chain connects TRBV19 to TRBJ1-2; no firm D call. Per germline, CDR1 LNHDA and CDR2 SQIVND (reference sequence). The CDR3 consists of 18 residues. The chain's CDR3 is CASSPPPHSVHANHGYTF. For the CDR3, the DNA is TGTGCCAGTAGTCCCCCTCCACATTCCGTGCATGCTAACCATGGCTACACCTTC. The full variable domain, in which reference TRBV19 and TRBJ1-2 provide the parts outside the CDR3, is DGGITQSPKYLFRKEGQNVTLSCEQNLNHDAMYWYRQDPGQGLRLIYYSQIVNDFQKGDIAEGYSVSREKKESFPLTVTSAQKNPTAFYLCASSPPPHSVHANHGYTFGSGTRLTVV.

In nucleotides, the CDR3 is TGTGCCAGCAGCTTATTCAGGGACAGCGAGCAGTTCTTC. Its translation is CASSLFRDSEQFF. J is TRBJ2-1 and V is TRBV7-3; 7 bases are a match to TRBD1. The germline gives CDR1 SGHTA, CDR2 FQGTGA. This CDR3 is built from 13 residues. The junction had 5 bases not matched to a gene; V was cut back by 2 bases and J by 10 bases.

The rearrangement links TRBV5-1 to TRBJ2-7; 11 bases fit TRBD1. V gave up 6 bases and J gave up 5 bases; unmatched junction bases: 7. This CDR3 has 14 residues. Germline lookup yields CDR1 SGHRS and CDR2 YFSETQ. Here the CDR3 DNA reads TGCGCCAGCACCCGGGGGACAGGGGGTAACGAGCAGTACTTC. Residues: CASTRGTGGNEQYF.

The rearrangement joins TRBV28 to TRBJ1-5, with unresolved D. CDR3 length equals 12 residues. Germline lookup yields CDR1 MDHEN and CDR2 SYDVKM. V lost 4 bases and J 2 bases, leaving 3 bases between the germline ends. CDR3 loop: CASSSGNQPQHF. CDR3 DNA: TGTGCCAGCAGTTCTGGCAATCAGCCCCAGCATTTT.

This rearrangement joins TRBV18 to TRBJ2-5; D possibly corresponds to TRBD2 (5 bases). CDR1 and CDR2 from the germline V gene are KGHSH and LQKENI. The CDR3 extends over 14 amino acids. V was trimmed by 3 bases and J by 4 bases, leaving 12 bases between them. The CDR3 loop reads CASSPPARAETQYF. For the CDR3, the DNA is TGTGCCAGCTCACCTCCCGCGCGGGCAGAGACCCAGTACTTC.

This clone has only one observation. The V call is TRBV6-6, the J call TRBJ2-5, with D tentatively TRBD1 (5 bases). The CDR3 length is 15 residues. The germline V gene has CDR1 MNHNY and CDR2 SVGAGI (reference sequence). Trimming took 8 bases from V and 3 from J, leaving 19 bases between them. The CDR3 bases are TGTGCCAGCTTAAGTTTCCAGCGCAGGGAAGAGACCCAGTACTTC. Protein product: CASLSFQRREETQYF.

The rearrangement joins TRBV28 to TRBJ2-7; possible D gene TRBD1, 6 bases. CDR3 length: 14 amino acids. CDR1 MDHEN and CDR2 SYDVKM come from the germline V gene. V was trimmed by 6 bases and J by 3 bases, leaving 15 bases between them. The CDR3 sequence is CASSETGLSYEQYF. CDR3 nucleotides: TGTGCCAGCAGCGAAACAGGGCTGAGCTACGAGCAGTACTTC.

This clone has just one count. This sequence joins TRBV28 and TRBJ2-7, with TRBD1 identical over 10 bases. CDR1 is MDHEN, CDR2 SYDVKM, per germline. With 2 bases clipped from V and 2 bases from J, the junction kept 9 bases outside the gene matches. The CDR3 is 17 residues long. CDR3 residues: CASSLGAGTGVAYEQYF. CDR3 DNA sequence: TGTGCCAGCAGTTTAGGTGCCGGGACAGGGGTCGCCTACGAGCAGTACTTC.

The chain is built from TRBV7-2 and TRBJ2-5, with a weak D call TRBD2 (7 bases). The germline V gene encodes CDR1 SGHTA and CDR2 FQGNSA. The germline V and J ends were trimmed by 5 bases and 0 bases, with 13 bases remaining between them. The CDR3 is 15 amino acids. In nucleotides, the CDR3 is TGTGCCAGCAGCCGAGGGGGGGGCTACCAAGAGACCCAGTACTTC. This codes for CASSRGGGYQETQYF. The whole variable domain, filled in from reference TRBV7-2 and TRBJ2-5, reads GAGVSQSPSNKVTEKGKDVELRCDPISGHTALYWYRQSLGQGLEFLIYFQGNSAPDKSGLPSDRFSAERTGGSVSTLTIQRTQQEDSAVYLCASSRGGGYQETQYFGPGTRLLVL.

The chain recombines TRBV18 with TRBJ2-4, with D possibly being TRBD1 (5 bases). This CDR3 is 14 amino acids long. Germline CDR1 is KGHSH and CDR2 is LQKENI. V lost 4 bases and J lost 2, with 9 bases in between. This chain's CDR3 is CASSRRDPKNIQYF. The CDR3 DNA follows: TGTGCCAGCTCACGCAGGGATCCCAAAAACATTCAGTACTTC.

The gene calls are TRBV27 and TRBJ2-7; 7 nucleotides line up with TRBD2. Losses at the gene ends were 7 bases for V and 3 bases for J; bases not matched to a gene: 6. This CDR3 comprises 13 residues. CDR1 MNHEY and CDR2 SMNVEV come from the germline V gene (reference sequence). The CDR3 DNA sequence: TGTGCCAGCACCCCATGGGAGGGCTACGAGCAGTACTTC. Encoded protein: CASTPWEGYEQYF.

This chain uses TRBV18 with TRBJ2-7; tentative D call: TRBD1 (6 bases). The CDR3 extends over 13 amino acids. Trimming left V 5 bases short and J 2 bases short, with 10 bases between. From germline, CDR1 is KGHSH and CDR2 LQKENI. The CDR3 sequence is CASSSGHPYEQYF. The CDR3 coding sequence is TGTGCCAGCTCATCGGGACACCCCTACGAGCAGTACTTC.